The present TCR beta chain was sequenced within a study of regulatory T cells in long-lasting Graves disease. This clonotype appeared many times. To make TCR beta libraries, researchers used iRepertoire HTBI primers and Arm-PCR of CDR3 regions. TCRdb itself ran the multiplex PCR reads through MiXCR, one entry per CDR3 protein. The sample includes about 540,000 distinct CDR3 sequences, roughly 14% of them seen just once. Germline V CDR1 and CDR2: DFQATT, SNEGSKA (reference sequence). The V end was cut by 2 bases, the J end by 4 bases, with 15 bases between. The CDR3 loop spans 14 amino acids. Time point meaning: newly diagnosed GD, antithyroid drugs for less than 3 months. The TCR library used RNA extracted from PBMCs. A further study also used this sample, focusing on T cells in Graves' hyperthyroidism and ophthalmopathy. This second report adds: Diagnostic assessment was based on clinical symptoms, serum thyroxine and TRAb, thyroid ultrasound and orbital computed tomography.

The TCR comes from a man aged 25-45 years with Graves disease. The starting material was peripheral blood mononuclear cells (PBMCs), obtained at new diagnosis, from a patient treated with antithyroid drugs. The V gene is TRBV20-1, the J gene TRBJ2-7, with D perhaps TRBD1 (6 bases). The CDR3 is CSARQGRGFYEQYF. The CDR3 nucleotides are TGCAGTGCTAGACAGGGCAGGGGTTTTTACGAGCAGTACTTC.